This note documents a single T cell receptor (beta chain) sequence. Its antigen is currently unknown. This sample is part of a study of cytomegalovirus exposure and HLA in healthy donors. Study results and caveats: In most subjects, TCR beta sequences reportedly gave accurate predictions of HLA-A and HLA-B alleles. A later analysis linked a missense variant in DCLRE1C to the trimming of TCR beta V and J genes.

Germline CDR1 reads SEHNR; CDR2 reads FQNEAQ (reference sequence). The CDR3 loop spans 15 amino acids. Unmatched junction bases numbered 8, after V lost 5 bases and J lost 5 bases. Donors sampled were nominally healthy, though unrecorded immune exposures were likely. PCR amplification relied on 60 Vbeta primers (plus 13 Jbeta primers). Data came from immunoSEQ multiplex PCR; TCRdb stores just in-frame clones and leaves some out. Of more than 110,000 clones in the sample, approximately 71% are singletons; the top ten hold about 5.3%. The clonotype comes from a woman between 50 and 59 years old in good health and CMV-seronegative. V gene TRBV7-9 combines with J gene TRBJ2-5; 10 bases are a match to TRBD1. The specimen sequenced was PBMCs. DNA for the CDR3: TGTGCCAGCAGCACCTGGACAGGGGGGAGGGAGACCCAGTACTTC. Its translation is CASSTWTGGRETQYF. Full variable domain (rest looked up from reference TRBV7-9 and TRBJ2-5): DTGVSQNPRHKITKRGQNVTFRCDPISEHNRLYWYRQTLGQGPEFLTYFQNEAQLEKSRLLSDRFSAERPKGSFSTLEIQRTEQGDSAMYLCASSTWTGGRETQYFGPGTRLLVL.